The source of this T cell receptor (beta chain) is a study of post-analysis software for immune sequencing data. Prepared libraries of TCR beta cDNA carried unique molecular identifiers. TCRdb independently ran MiXCR on the PCR reads; one entry per CDR3 protein. Of under 900,000 distinct CDR3 sequences listed, around 53% are singletons. General study points: There was significantly lower normalized Chao1 diversity in multiple sclerosis patients than in controls. Several TRBV segments (TRBV5-6, TRBV5-1 and TRBV20-1 among them) occurred more frequently in patients than in controls. Strong co-clustering by F measure linked samples that shared a preparation batch.

Trimming pared 5 bases from V and 3 bases from J, leaving 11 bases between. Germline CDR1 is LNHNV and CDR2 is YYDKDF (reference sequence). CDR3 length: 13 residues. Points on this clonotype: As yet, its antigen is unknown.

Specimen: blood. This sequence joins TRBV15 and TRBJ2-7; no clear D gene. The receptor's source is a girl between 10 and 17 years old with multiple sclerosis. This CDR3 is CATSLFVGYEQYF. Written as DNA, the CDR3 is TGTGCCACCAGCCTTTTCGTGGGCTACGAGCAGTACTTC. Complete variable domain (other parts from reference TRBV15 and TRBJ2-7): DAMVIQNPRYQVTQFGKPVTLSCSQTLNHNVMYWYQQKSSQAPKLLFHYYDKDFNNEADTPDNFQSRRPNTSFCFLDIRSPGLGDTAMYLCATSLFVGYEQYFGPGTRLTVT.